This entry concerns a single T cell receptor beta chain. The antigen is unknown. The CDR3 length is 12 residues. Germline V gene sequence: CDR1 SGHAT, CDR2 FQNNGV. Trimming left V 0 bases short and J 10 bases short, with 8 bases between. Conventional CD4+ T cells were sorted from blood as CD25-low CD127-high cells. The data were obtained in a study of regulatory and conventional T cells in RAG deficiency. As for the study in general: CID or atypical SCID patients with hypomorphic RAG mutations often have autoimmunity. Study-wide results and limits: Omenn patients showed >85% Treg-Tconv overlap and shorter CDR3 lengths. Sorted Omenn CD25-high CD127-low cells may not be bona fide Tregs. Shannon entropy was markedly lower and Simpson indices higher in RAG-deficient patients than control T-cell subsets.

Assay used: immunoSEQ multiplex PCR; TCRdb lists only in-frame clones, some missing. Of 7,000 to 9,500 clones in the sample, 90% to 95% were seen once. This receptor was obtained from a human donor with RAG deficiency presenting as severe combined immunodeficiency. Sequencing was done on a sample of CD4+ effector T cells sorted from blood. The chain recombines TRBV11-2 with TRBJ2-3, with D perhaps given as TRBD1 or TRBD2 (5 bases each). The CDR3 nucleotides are TGTGCCAGCAGCTTAGATCAGGGAGCGCAGTATTTT. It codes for CASSLDQGAQYF.